These T cell receptor beta chains were read from a single sample in a study of neoadjuvant nivolumab and ipilimumab in lung cancer. Measured with immunoSEQ multiplex PCR; TCRdb has only the in-frame clones, and not every one. The sample yields a few thousand clones, 70% to 80% seen once. The sample here was normal lung tissue adjacent to the tumor, taken after neoadjuvant nivolumab, alone or with ipilimumab, at or shortly before surgery. The receptors were sampled from an adult with non-small cell lung cancer. Some clones in this sample may be carry-over from other donors' samples. Both conserved end residues are part of each CDR3. The order of the fields is V gene, D gene, J gene, clone size, CDR3 protein, CDR3 DNA. D genes are given only for firm matches. The listing skips clone size in some rows; elsewhere it reads once, few, many or a size class.

TRBV4-3	NA	TRBJ1-2	NA	CASSHSGQSNYGYTF	TGCGCCAGCAGCCACTCCGGACAGTCTAACTATGGCTACACCTTC
TRBV5-1	NA	TRBJ2-7	NA	CASSLLGNYEQYF	TGCGCCAGCAGCTTGTTGGGGAACTACGAGCAGTACTTC
TRBV27	TRBD2	TRBJ2-1	NA	CASLGGGWGGEQFF	TGTGCCAGCTTGGGGGGGGGTTGGGGCGGTGAGCAGTTCTTC
TRBV14	TRBD2	TRBJ2-1	NA	CASSQGRTSGIYNEQFF	TGTGCAAGCAGCCAGGGAAGGACTAGCGGAATTTACAATGAGCAGTTCTTC
TRBV6-1	NA	TRBJ1-2	NA	CASSEGRALYYGYTF	TGTGCCAGCAGTGAAGGGAGGGCCCTTTACTATGGCTACACCTTC
TRBV30	NA	TRBJ2-7	NA	CACTYVVGPYEQYF	TGTGCCTGCACCTACGTCGTTGGACCCTACGAGCAGTACTTC
TRBV5-6	NA	TRBJ2-1	few	CASSLGGLTYNEQFF	TGTGCCAGCAGCCTCGGTGGCCTGACCTACAATGAGCAGTTCTTC
TRBV4-1	NA	TRBJ1-1	once	CASSQSGRVTEAFF	TGCGCCAGCAGCCAATCGGGAAGGGTCACTGAAGCTTTCTTT
TRBV15	NA	TRBJ2-3	NA	CATSRDWDGSGRSTDTQYF	TGTGCCACCAGCAGAGATTGGGACGGATCAGGACGAAGCACAGATACGCAGTATTTT
TRBV11-2	NA	TRBJ2-3	NA	CASSFFASPKSDTQYF	TGTGCCAGCAGCTTTTTTGCTAGCCCAAAATCCGATACGCAGTATTTT
TRBV7-2	NA	TRBJ2-1	NA	CASSLVAATHNEQFF	TGTGCCAGCAGCTTAGTAGCGGCGACACACAATGAGCAGTTCTTC
TRBV6-5	TRBD1	TRBJ1-1	NA	CASRFAGGTEAFF	TGTGCCAGCAGGTTCGCAGGGGGTACTGAAGCTTTCTTT
TRBV5-1	TRBD2	TRBJ2-7	NA	CASKPQREVYEQYF	TGCGCCAGCAAGCCCCAGCGGGAGGTCTACGAGCAGTACTTC
TRBV5-1	NA	TRBJ2-5	once	CASSLGGVGSQETQYF	TGCGCCAGCAGCCTTGGGGGCGTGGGGAGCCAAGAGACCCAGTACTTC
TRBV9	TRBD2	TRBJ2-3	few	CASSTRLAGGGPSTDTQYF	TGTGCCAGCAGCACGAGACTAGCGGGAGGAGGTCCTAGCACAGATACGCAGTATTTT
TRBV27	TRBD1	TRBJ1-2	NA	CASSIRTGPNYGYTF	TGTGCCAGCAGTATTCGGACAGGTCCCAACTATGGCTACACCTTC
TRBV2	TRBD1	TRBJ1-1	NA	CASSSQGVRTEAFF	TGTGCCAGCAGCTCACAGGGGGTCAGGACTGAAGCTTTCTTT
TRBV29-1	NA	TRBJ2-7	NA	CSARTGRAYEQYF	TGCAGCGCGCGGACAGGGAGGGCCTACGAGCAGTACTTC
TRBV5-4	NA	TRBJ2-1	NA	CASSLDGRSYEQFF	TGTGCCAGCAGCTTGGACGGGAGATCCTATGAGCAGTTCTTC
TRBV7-2	TRBD2	TRBJ2-7	NA	CASSPFITGTSGSYEQYF	TGTGCCAGCAGCCCTTTTATTACCGGGACTAGCGGGAGTTACGAGCAGTACTTC
TRBV5-1	NA	TRBJ2-7	NA	CASSLAGEAYYEQYF	TGCGCCAGCAGCTTGGCGGGGGAGGCCTACTACGAGCAGTACTTC
TRBV5-4	TRBD2	TRBJ2-7	NA	CASSFGGVGEQYF	TGTGCCAGCAGCTTCGGGGGGGTTGGTGAGCAGTACTTC
TRBV6-4	TRBD2	TRBJ2-3	NA	CASTWTSGITDTQYF	TGTGCCAGCACCTGGACTAGCGGGATCACAGATACGCAGTATTTT
TRBV7-3	NA	TRBJ2-1	few	CASSQGLHSYNEQFF	TGTGCCAGCAGCCAAGGACTGCACTCCTACAATGAGCAGTTCTTC
TRBV5-1	NA	TRBJ2-1	NA	CASTRGPSDYEQFF	TGCGCCAGCACCCGGGGGCCCTCGGACTATGAGCAGTTCTTC
TRBV6-1	NA	TRBJ1-5	NA	CASRRGGSSNQPQHF	TGTGCCAGCAGGAGAGGAGGGAGTAGCAATCAGCCCCAGCATTTT
TRBV6-1	NA	TRBJ1-5	NA	CASTKEGRGQPQHF	TGTGCCAGCACCAAGGAGGGGAGAGGTCAGCCCCAGCATTTT
TRBV14	NA	TRBJ2-2	few	CASRSGGTGELFF	TGTGCCAGCCGGAGTGGCGGGACCGGGGAGCTGTTTTTT
TRBV14	NA	TRBJ2-3	NA	CASSRRGTDTQYF	TGTGCCAGCAGCAGGAGGGGCACAGATACGCAGTATTTT
TRBV13	TRBD2	TRBJ2-7	NA	CASSLGELRLAGDEQYF	TGTGCCAGCAGCTTAGGCGAATTAAGACTAGCGGGAGACGAGCAGTACTTC
TRBV27	NA	TRBJ1-5	NA	CASSRPPLREGGQPQHF	TGTGCCAGCAGTCGCCCCCCTTTGAGGGAGGGAGGTCAGCCCCAGCATTTT
TRBV6-5	TRBD1	TRBJ1-1	few	CASSYTTGDDTEAFF	TGTGCCAGCAGTTATACGACAGGGGACGACACTGAAGCTTTCTTT
TRBV11-2	TRBD2	TRBJ2-7	few	CASSLDTSGVYEQYF	TGTGCCAGCAGCTTAGATACTAGCGGAGTCTACGAGCAGTACTTC
TRBV6-1	TRBD1	TRBJ2-5	once	CASRDREYKMDQYF	TGTGCCAGCAGAGACAGGGAATACAAGATGGACCAGTACTTC
TRBV29-1	NA	TRBJ1-2	NA	CSVRPAESSGYTF	TGCAGCGTTCGACCCGCAGAAAGTAGTGGCTACACCTTC
TRBV5-1	NA	TRBJ2-7	NA	CASSFGRQAPEQYF	TGCGCCAGCAGCTTCGGGAGACAGGCCCCCGAGCAGTACTTC
TRBV9	NA	TRBJ2-7	few	CASGAPTSYEQYF	TGTGCCAGCGGGGCACCTACCTCCTACGAGCAGTACTTC
TRBV10-3	NA	TRBJ1-1	NA	CAIREQVLYTEAFF	TGTGCCATCAGGGAGCAGGTTCTGTACACTGAAGCTTTCTTT
TRBV29-1	NA	TRBJ2-7	NA	CSVEVTDYEQYF	TGCAGCGTTGAAGTGACCGACTACGAGCAGTACTTC
TRBV19	TRBD1	TRBJ1-2	NA	CASSIRTGGGYGYTF	TGTGCCAGTAGTATTCGGACAGGGGGCGGCTATGGCTACACCTTC
TRBV9	NA	TRBJ2-7	NA	CASSKLDLGSNEQYF	TGTGCCAGCAGCAAATTAGACCTGGGGTCCAACGAGCAGTACTTC
TRBV5-1	NA	TRBJ1-4	NA	CASSLDSTNEKLFF	TGCGCCAGCAGCTTGGATTCAACTAATGAAAAACTGTTTTTT
TRBV10-3	NA	TRBJ2-1	NA	CAISESMAGPYNEQFF	TGTGCCATCAGTGAGTCGATGGCGGGACCCTACAATGAGCAGTTCTTC
TRBV30	TRBD1	TRBJ1-2	NA	CAWSAPGQGASGYTF	TGTGCCTGGAGTGCACCGGGACAGGGGGCGAGTGGCTACACCTTC
TRBV7-9	NA	TRBJ1-4	once	CASSQRLGRTDNEKLFF	TGTGCCAGCAGCCAAAGATTGGGCAGGACAGATAATGAAAAACTGTTTTTT
TRBV11-2	NA	TRBJ2-5	NA	CASSQPNTGLQETQYF	TGTGCCAGCAGCCAGCCCAACACAGGACTCCAAGAGACCCAGTACTTC
TRBV7-3	TRBD2	TRBJ2-1	NA	CASSDTSGEVNEQFF	TGTGCCAGCAGCGACACTAGCGGGGAGGTCAATGAGCAGTTCTTC
TRBV7-9	TRBD2	TRBJ2-5	NA	CASRSGLAEEWWVTQYF	TGTGCCAGCAGATCGGGACTAGCGGAAGAGTGGTGGGTGACCCAGTACTTC